The 17 T cell receptor beta chains listed next were all sequenced from one sample in a study of T cell responses to AZD1222 COVID-19 vaccine. Profiling relied on immunoSEQ multiplex PCR, and the TCRdb table lists in-frame clones only, not all of them. The table shows about 110,000 clones, with about 94% occurring only once. The sequencing used peripheral blood, collected 28 days after the second AZD1222 dose. The receptors stem from an adult who received the AZD1222 COVID-19 vaccine.

This chain joins TRBV6-5 and TRBJ1-5; 9 nucleotides line up with TRBD1. V dropped 8 bases and J dropped 2; count of bases not matched to a gene: 7. The CDR3 runs to 15 residues. Germline lookup yields CDR1 MNHEY and CDR2 SVGAGI. The CDR3 region is CASYTGGRGNQPQHF. The CDR3 region has the DNA TGTGCCAGCTATACAGGGGGCAGGGGCAATCAGCCCCAGCATTTT.

V and J are TRBV7-8 and TRBJ2-3; no firm D call. The ends were cut back, 6 bases at V and 0 bases at J, with 13 bases in the middle. Germline V gives CDR1 SGHVS, CDR2 FQNEAQ. The CDR3 consists of 15 residues. Here the CDR3 DNA reads TGTGCCAGCAGAAGACTCCAACAGAGCACAGATACGCAGTATTTT. Translated: CASRRLQQSTDTQYF.

The CDR3 DNA reads as TGCAGTGCCAGGGACCAAGAGACCCAGTACTTC. It translates to CSARDQETQYF. The genes are TRBV20-1 and TRBJ2-5, with D tentatively TRBD1 (5 bases). Germline-derived CDR1 and CDR2 are DFQATT and SNEGSKA (reference sequence). Trimming left V 6 bases short and J 0 bases short, with 5 bases between. This CDR3 has 11 amino acids.

The V call is TRBV16, the J call TRBJ1-4, with D possibly being TRBD1 (5 bases). V was clipped by 3 bases and J by 3 bases, with 5 bases between them. Germline V gene sequence: CDR1 KGHSY, CDR2 FQNENV. This CDR3 region has 13 residues. DNA for the CDR3: TGTGCCAGCAGCCAGGGGCCTAATGAAAAACTGTTTTTT. Protein product: CASSQGPNEKLFF.

The chain joins TRBV11-2 to TRBJ2-1; possibly TRBD2 for D (7 bases). CDR1 and CDR2 (germline): SGHAT, FQNNGV. The CDR3 totals 14 residues. Deletions cut 5 bases from V and 6 bases from J, with 14 bases between. The CDR3 DNA reads as TGTGCCAGCAGCCCAGGGGACTACCTCAATGAGCAGTTCTTC. Its translation is CASSPGDYLNEQFF.

J is TRBJ1-5 and V is TRBV27; no reliable D call. The CDR3 runs 14 residues. Germline V lookup: CDR1 MNHEY, CDR2 SMNVEV (reference sequence). V gave up 4 bases and J gave up 8 bases, with 15 bases separating them. CDR3 nucleotides: TGTGCCAGCAGTTCCCCAGGACCGACTAAGCCCCAGCATTTT. This gives the protein CASSSPGPTKPQHF.

This chain connects TRBV20-1 to TRBJ2-1, with no clear D. CDR1 is DFQATT and CDR2 is SNEGSKA in the germline V gene (reference sequence). Trimming left V 5 bases short and J 8 bases short, with 10 bases between. The CDR3 consists of 11 residues. The CDR3 loop is CSASPADEQFF. The CDR3 DNA reads as TGCAGTGCTTCCCCTGCGGATGAGCAGTTCTTC.

The V gene is TRBV19, the J gene TRBJ2-1, with TRBD2 as a possible D gene (6 bases). V lost 3 bases, J lost 6 bases, and 15 bases lay in between. Germline loops: CDR1 LNHDA, CDR2 SQIVND (reference sequence). The CDR3 consists of 15 residues. The CDR3 sequence: CASSIVSGPRNEQFF. For the CDR3, the DNA is TGTGCCAGTAGTATTGTAAGCGGGCCGCGCAATGAGCAGTTCTTC.

This sequence joins TRBV7-9 and TRBJ2-2; 8 nucleotides align to TRBD2. Germline loops: CDR1 SEHNR, CDR2 FQNEAQ (reference sequence). With 1 base clipped from V and 4 bases from J, the junction kept 5 bases outside the gene matches. CDR3 length equals 16 residues. CDR3 nucleotides: TGTGCCAGCAGCTTAGAATTGCGGGGGGCCACCGGGGAGCTGTTTTTT. It translates to CASSLELRGATGELFF.

The rearrangement uses TRBV5-1 and TRBJ2-5; D unclear. The CDR3 extends over 12 amino acids. Trimming removed 0 bases from V and 3 bases from J, with 3 bases in between. Germline V gives CDR1 SGHRS, CDR2 YFSETQ. The CDR3 loop is CASSLAEETQYF. The CDR3 DNA reads TGCGCCAGCAGCTTGGCGGAAGAGACCCAGTACTTC. The variable domain in full, completed from reference TRBV5-1 and TRBJ2-5, reads KAGVTQTPRYLIKTRGQQVTLSCSPISGHRSVSWYQQTPGQGLQFLFEYFSETQRNKGNFPGRFSGRQFSNSRSEMNVSTLELGDSALYLCASSLAEETQYFGPGTRLLVL.

The J gene is TRBJ2-1, the V gene TRBV6-4; D unclear. V lost 5 bases and J lost 4, with 12 bases in between. The CDR3 contains 14 residues. Germline assignment: CDR1 MRHNA and CDR2 SNTAGT. This CDR3 reads CASSLQETYNEQFF. The CDR3 DNA sequence: TGTGCCAGCAGTTTACAAGAGACTTACAATGAGCAGTTCTTC.

This sequence joins TRBV27 and TRBJ1-6; the match to TRBD1 covers 7 bases. The germline V gene has CDR1 MNHEY and CDR2 SMNVEV (reference sequence). V dropped 7 bases and J dropped 6; count of bases not matched to a gene: 3. The CDR3 runs 13 residues. The CDR3 nucleotides read TGTGCCAGCAACCGACAGGGTAATTCACCCCTCCACTTT. This codes for CASNRQGNSPLHF.

This chain uses TRBV19 with TRBJ1-5; 10 bases align to TRBD1. Germline loops: CDR1 LNHDA, CDR2 SQIVND (reference sequence). V trimming: 6 bases; J trimming: 5 bases; junction bases outside the gene matches: 7. The CDR3 is made up of 15 amino acids. The CDR3 here is CASRTGQGSDQPQHF. The DNA for the CDR3 is TGTGCCAGTAGGACGGGACAGGGGAGCGATCAGCCCCAGCATTTT.

V and J are TRBV19 and TRBJ1-2; perhaps TRBD1 as D (6 bases). The CDR3 has 13 amino acids. The germline CDR1 and CDR2 sequences are LNHDA and SQIVND (reference sequence). Trimming removed 6 bases from V and 4 bases from J, with 12 bases in between. CDR3 loop: CASRRTAVYGYTF. The CDR3 DNA follows: TGTGCCAGTAGGAGGACAGCAGTCTATGGCTACACCTTC.

The rearrangement links TRBV3-1 (or the pseudogene TRBV3-2) to TRBJ1-1; 7 nucleotides agree with TRBD1. V gave up 3 bases and J gave up 6 bases; unmatched junction bases: 7. The V gene's germline CDR1 is LGHDT and CDR2 YNNKEL (reference sequence). The CDR3 is 14 residues long. Here the CDR3 reads CASSHGTAEPEAFF. The DNA of the CDR3 is TGTGCCAGCAGCCACGGGACAGCAGAACCTGAAGCTTTCTTT.

The chain recombines TRBV10-1 with TRBJ1-2; D perhaps matches TRBD1 (5 bases). Trimming took off 8 bases at V and 8 bases at J, with 12 bases between the two ends. Looked up from germline, CDR1 is WNHNN and CDR2 is SYGVQD (reference sequence). This CDR3 has 11 amino acids. This CDR3 is CASQGLGGYTF. CDR3 nucleotide sequence: TGCGCCAGCCAGGGCCTTGGAGGCTACACCTTC.

The gene calls are TRBV12-3 or TRBV12-4 and TRBJ1-1, with D hard to call. Deletions cut 6 bases from V and 5 bases from J, with 13 bases between. This CDR3 is built from 13 residues. This CDR3 is CASRQDRWTEAFF. In nucleotides, the CDR3 is TGTGCCAGCAGGCAGGACCGATGGACTGAAGCTTTCTTT.